The following is a T cell receptor (beta chain) sequence with its context. The junction shows a germline mismatch at one end, possibly a read error. The data are from a study of blood T cells in healthy people across ages. The overall study: The template switching approach captured approximately one barcoded beta molecule for every two T cells.

Primers used in a second PCR of about 7 to 12 cycles were a sample-barcoded 5' primer and a J-beta primer mix. TCRdb re-called the 5' RACE reads with MiXCR, one entry per CDR3 protein. The data show 750,000 to 950,000 distinct CDR3 sequences, 29% seen once. The CDR3 loop spans 15 amino acids. Germline V gene data show CDR1 as SGHRS and CDR2 as YFSETQ. For every donor, a draw yielded 9.5 to 10 milliliters of peripheral blood. These data also featured in a second study, about T cells of mothers and their children. That paper notes: The effect of thymic selection on TCR recombination output is similar between related and unrelated pairs. Not a single persistent microchimeric T cell clone was detected.

The sample was blood. This chain connects TRBV5-1 to TRBJ2-5; maybe TRBD2 (5 bases). This sequence originates from a woman aged 40 to 50 in good health. DNA for the CDR3: TGCGCCAACAGCTTGGTCCCGGAGGCTGGAGAGACCCAGTACTTC. It encodes CANSLVPEAGETQYF.